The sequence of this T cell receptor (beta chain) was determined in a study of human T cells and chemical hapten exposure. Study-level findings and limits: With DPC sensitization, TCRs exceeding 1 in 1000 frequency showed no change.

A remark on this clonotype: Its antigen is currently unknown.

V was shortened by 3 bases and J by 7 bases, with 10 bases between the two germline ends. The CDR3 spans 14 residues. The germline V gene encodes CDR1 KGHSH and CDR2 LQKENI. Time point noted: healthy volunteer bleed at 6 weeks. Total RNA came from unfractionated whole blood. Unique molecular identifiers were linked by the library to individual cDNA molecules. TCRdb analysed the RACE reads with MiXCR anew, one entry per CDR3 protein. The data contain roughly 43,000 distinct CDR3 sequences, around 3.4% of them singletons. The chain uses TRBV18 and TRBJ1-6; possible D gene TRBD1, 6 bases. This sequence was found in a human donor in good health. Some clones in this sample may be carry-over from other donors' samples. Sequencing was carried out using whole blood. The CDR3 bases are TGTGCCAGCTCACCGGACAGTTCCAATTCACCCCTCCACTTT. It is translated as CASSPDSSNSPLHF.